The 24 T cell receptor beta chains presented below share a single source sample, sequenced in a study of liver allograft versus peripheral blood T cells (dated by TCRdb to about 2020). At the level of the whole study: T cell receptor repertoires present within transplanted livers were compared with repertoires in the peripheral blood of liver transplant recipients.

Sequencer: Illumina MiSeq. Using fastp trimming at Q25 and MiXCR clonotype assembly, TCRdb reanalyzed the public sequencing data and kept in-frame beta chains. Here each entry gathers all rows of one CDR3 protein and keeps the most common genes and DNA. Within this sample are roughly 3,700 distinct CDR3 sequences, with around 16% of them counted one time only. About a sixth of the sample is held by the ten biggest clonotypes. These receptors came from a human patient who had a liver transplant. After a transplant, some T cells may be the graft donor's own cells.

This clonotype has ten or more counts. This sequence joins TRBV19 and TRBJ2-3, with 10 bases that match TRBD2. The germline V gene has CDR1 LNHDA and CDR2 SQIVND (reference sequence). This CDR3 has 17 amino acids. The V and J ends lost 3 bases and 2 bases, in that order; junction bases with no gene match: 8. DNA of the CDR3: TGTGCCAGTAGTATGGCTACTAGCGGGGTTAACACAGATACGCAGTATTTT. Amino acids: CASSMATSGVNTDTQYF.

This clonotype is medium-sized by share. V is TRBV27 and J is TRBJ1-1; D is perhaps TRBD1 (5 bases). This CDR3 region has 13 residues. The germline V and J ends were trimmed by 2 bases and 5 bases, with 9 bases remaining between them. The germline V gene encodes CDR1 MNHEY and CDR2 SMNVEV (reference sequence). CDR3 loop: CASSLQGKTEAFF. CDR3 nucleotides: TGTGCCAGCAGTTTACAGGGAAAAACTGAAGCTTTCTTT.

This clonotype is medium-sized within its sample. The rearrangement uses TRBV19 and TRBJ1-6; no clear D. The CDR3 consists of 13 residues. Germline V gene lookup returns CDR1 LNHDA and CDR2 SQIVND (reference sequence). Trimming pared 6 bases from V and 7 bases from J, leaving 10 bases between. For the CDR3, the DNA is TGTGCCAGTAGCACCTCCTTAAATTCACCCCTCCACTTT. Its protein product is CASSTSLNSPLHF. Full variable domain (outside the CDR3, taken from reference TRBV19 and TRBJ1-6): DGGITQSPKYLFRKEGQNVTLSCEQNLNHDAMYWYRQDPGQGLRLIYYSQIVNDFQKGDIAEGYSVSREKKESFPLTVTSAQKNPTAFYLCASSTSLNSPLHFGNGTRLTVT.

In the case of this clonotype: Being one base from a much bigger clone, this may be a read error. The chain carries TRBV20-1 and TRBJ2-7, with D tentatively TRBD1 (5 bases). This CDR3 region has 11 residues. V was shortened by 2 bases and J by 4 bases, with 6 bases between the two germline ends. The germline CDR1 and CDR2 sequences are DFQATT and SNEGSKA (reference sequence). The CDR3 sequence is CSARRQYEQYF. The CDR3 DNA is TGCAGTGCTAGACGACAGTACGAGCAGTACTTC.

The chain recombines TRBV6-5 with TRBJ1-1, with TRBD1 identical over 8 bases. V trimming: 4 bases; J trimming: 2 bases; junction bases outside the gene matches: 3. Germline lookup yields CDR1 MNHEY and CDR2 SVGAGI. The CDR3 contains 14 residues. CDR3 sequence: CASSSRGRNTEAFF. The CDR3 nucleotides are TGTGCCAGCAGTTCCAGGGGGCGAAACACTGAAGCTTTCTTT.

This clonotype is categorized as medium-sized. V is TRBV9 and J is TRBJ2-7, with 7 bases matching TRBD1. The ends lost 3 bases at V and 0 bases at J; junction bases unmatched: 9. CDR3 length: 16 residues. Germline values: CDR1 SGDLS, CDR2 YYNGEE. The CDR3 reads CASSAAGTDFSYEQYF. In DNA form, the CDR3 reads TGTGCCAGCAGCGCCGCCGGGACAGACTTCTCCTACGAGCAGTACTTC. Full variable domain (missing parts from reference TRBV9 and TRBJ2-7): DSGVTQTPKHLITATGQRVTLRCSPRSGDLSVYWYQQSLDQGLQFLIQYYNGEERAKGNILERFSAQQFPDLHSELNLSSLELGDSALYFCASSAAGTDFSYEQYFGPGTRLTVT.

By sample share, this clonotype is medium-sized. The CDR3 region is CASSPLGDFQETQYF. The CDR3 nucleotides read TGTGCCAGCAGCCCACTAGGGGACTTTCAAGAGACCCAGTACTTC. The V call is TRBV6-6, the J call TRBJ2-5; maybe TRBD2 (6 bases). V lost 6 bases, J lost 2 bases, and 16 bases lay in between. Germline lookup yields CDR1 MNHNY and CDR2 SVGAGI (reference sequence). CDR3 length equals 15 residues.

The CDR3: CAWRDTYEQYF. DNA for the CDR3: TGTGCCTGGAGAGATACCTACGAGCAGTACTTC. This chain links TRBV30 with TRBJ2-7; D is ambiguous. The CDR3 loop spans 11 amino acids. Per germline, CDR1 GTSNPN and CDR2 SVGIG (reference sequence). V shed 3 bases and J shed 2 bases, with 5 bases lying between them.

This clonotype is medium-sized in the sample. The J gene is TRBJ1-5, the V gene TRBV27; 8 bases agree with TRBD1. V was clipped by 6 bases and J by 5 bases; unmatched bases: 6. Germline V lookup: CDR1 MNHEY, CDR2 SMNVEV (reference sequence). CDR3 length: 14 amino acids. CDR3: CASSLTGDDQPQHF. Here the CDR3 DNA reads TGTGCCAGCAGCCTGACAGGGGACGATCAGCCCCAGCATTTT.

In this sample, this clonotype is medium-sized (0.01 to 0.1%). This chain links TRBV28 with TRBJ1-2, with TRBD1 matching over 9 bases. Losses at the gene ends were 6 bases for V and 7 bases for J; bases not matched to a gene: 6. The CDR3 totals 13 residues. Germline V gives CDR1 MDHEN, CDR2 SYDVKM. CDR3 residues: CASSGTGFSGYTF. CDR3 nucleotides: TGTGCCAGCAGCGGGACAGGGTTCTCTGGCTACACCTTC.

This clonotype is medium-sized in the sample. The V gene is TRBV6-6, the J gene TRBJ2-7; tentatively, D is TRBD1 (6 bases). The CDR3 covers 14 residues. Germline-derived CDR1 and CDR2 are MNHNY and SVGAGI (reference sequence). V lost 2 bases and J lost 0, with 8 bases in between. CDR3 in DNA: TGTGCCAGCAGTTACCGGGACAACTCCTACGAGCAGTACTTC. This gives the protein CASSYRDNSYEQYF.

This clonotype is labeled medium-sized. This rearrangement joins TRBV29-1 to TRBJ1-2; D gene ambiguous. The V end lost 6 bases, the J end lost 0 bases, and 11 bases lay between the germline ends. The CDR3 length is 13 residues. The V gene's germline CDR1 is SQVTM and CDR2 ANQGSEA. CDR3 amino acids: CSVNNEANYGYTF. The CDR3 DNA is TGCAGCGTAAACAACGAAGCTAACTATGGCTACACCTTC. The full variable domain, rest sourced from reference TRBV29-1 and TRBJ1-2, is SAVISQKPSRDICQRGTSLTIQCQVDSQVTMMFWYRQQPGQSLTLIATANQGSEATYESGFVIDKFPISRPNLTFSTLTVSNMSPEDSSIYLCSVNNEANYGYTFGSGTRLTVV.

In its sample, this clonotype ranks as medium-sized. The J gene is TRBJ2-7, the V gene TRBV28; 10 nucleotides line up with TRBD1. CDR3 length equals 15 residues. The germline V gene encodes CDR1 MDHEN and CDR2 SYDVKM. Trimming took 6 bases from V and 1 from J; bases not matched to a gene: 6. CDR3 nucleotides: TGTGCCAGCAGCCCAGAGGGACAGGGGTCCTACGAGCAGTACTTC. This sequence encodes CASSPEGQGSYEQYF.

This clonotype showed up just a few times. The chain couples TRBV5-6 to TRBJ1-1; D might be TRBD1 (5 bases). The germline V and J ends were trimmed by 0 bases and 4 bases, with 10 bases remaining between them. The CDR3 has 14 amino acids. Germline values: CDR1 SGHDT, CDR2 YYEEEE. The DNA for the CDR3 is TGTGCCAGCAGCTTGGTCAGGGATGGCACTGAAGCTTTCTTT. Protein product: CASSLVRDGTEAFF.

The V call is TRBV19, the J call TRBJ2-2; D gene ambiguous. With 7 bases removed from V and 10 bases from J, the gap between germline ends came to 19 bases. Germline values: CDR1 LNHDA, CDR2 SQIVND (reference sequence). The CDR3 consists of 14 residues. CDR3 DNA: TGTGCCAGTAATATGGGGTGGGCAGTCGCGGAGCTGTTTTTT. Translated, it gives CASNMGWAVAELFF.

By sample fraction, this clonotype is medium-sized. The gene calls are TRBV20-1 and TRBJ2-7, with D perhaps assigned TRBD1 or TRBD2 (5 bases each). V shed 3 bases and J shed 2 bases, with 11 bases lying between them. Per germline, CDR1 DFQATT and CDR2 SNEGSKA (reference sequence). The CDR3 is made up of 13 amino acids. CDR3 sequence: CSARGVGAYEQYF. The CDR3 DNA reads as TGCAGTGCTAGGGGGGTTGGTGCCTACGAGCAGTACTTC.

The chain couples TRBV28 to TRBJ1-1; D gene uncertain. V shed 1 base and J shed 2 bases, with 11 bases lying between them. The CDR3 covers 15 residues. Germline V gene lookup returns CDR1 MDHEN and CDR2 SYDVKM. DNA for the CDR3: TGTGCCAGCAGTTTATATGCGGGAGTTAACACTGAAGCTTTCTTT. Protein product: CASSLYAGVNTEAFF. The whole variable domain, remainder taken from reference TRBV28 and TRBJ1-1, is DVKVTQSSRYLVKRTGEKVFLECVQDMDHENMFWYRQDPGLGLRLIYFSYDVKMKEKGDIPEGYSVSREKKERFSLILESASTNQTSMYLCASSLYAGVNTEAFFGQGTRLTVV.

This clonotype ranks as medium-sized. The CDR3 sequence is CSGQGANYGYTF. The CDR3 DNA is TGCAGCGGACAGGGGGCTAACTATGGCTACACCTTC. The V and J genes are TRBV29-1 and TRBJ1-2, with 9 positions matching TRBD1. There are 12 residues in the CDR3. Germline trimming cut 7 bases from V and 0 bases from J; bases unmatched to any gene: 0. Germline V gene data show CDR1 as SQVTM and CDR2 as ANQGSEA.

By share, this clonotype counts as medium-sized. V gene TRBV7-9 combines with J gene TRBJ2-7; 7 nucleotides line up with TRBD1. V shed 3 bases, J shed 1 base, and the junction held 3 bases outside the gene matches. The germline CDR1 and CDR2 sequences are SEHNR and FQNEAQ (reference sequence). The CDR3 is 14 residues long. This chain's CDR3 is CASSFSTGSYEQYF. CDR3 nucleotides: TGTGCCAGCAGCTTCTCGACAGGGTCCTACGAGCAGTACTTC. The full variable domain, in which reference TRBV7-9 and TRBJ2-7 provide the parts outside the CDR3, is DTGVSQNPRHKITKRGQNVTFRCDPISEHNRLYWYRQTLGQGPEFLTYFQNEAQLEKSRLLSDRFSAERPKGSFSTLEIQRTEQGDSAMYLCASSFSTGSYEQYFGPGTRLTVT.

This clonotype was found once. A much larger clone lies one base from this, so it may be a read error. The chain combines TRBV28 with TRBJ1-5, with 7 bases matching TRBD1. Per the germline V gene, CDR1 is MDHEN and CDR2 is SYDVKM. The junction had 10 bases not matched to a gene; V was cut back by 7 bases and J by 7 bases. The CDR3 is 14 residues long. CDR3 amino acids: CASITQRGQQPQHF. The CDR3 DNA reads TGTGCCAGCATCACTCAGAGGGGGCAACAGCCCCAGCATTTT. Complete variable domain (other parts from reference TRBV28 and TRBJ1-5): DVKVTQSSRYLVKRTGEKVFLECVQDMDHENMFWYRQDPGLGLRLIYFSYDVKMKEKGDIPEGYSVSREKKERFSLILESASTNQTSMYLCASITQRGQQPQHFGDGTRLSIL.

By frequency in the sample, this clonotype is medium-sized. The chain employs TRBV29-1 and TRBJ2-5; D possibly corresponds to TRBD1 (5 bases). The germline V gene encodes CDR1 SQVTM and CDR2 ANQGSEA. CDR3 length equals 13 residues. Trimming stripped 7 bases from V and 1 base from J, with 13 bases between. The CDR3 DNA is TGCAGCGCCGAGACAGTCCTCCAAGAGACCCAGTACTTC. Translated, it gives CSAETVLQETQYF.

This clonotype is medium-sized within its sample. The V and J genes are TRBV28 and TRBJ1-4; D is possibly TRBD1 (5 bases). With 5 bases removed from V and 8 bases from J, the gap between germline ends came to 15 bases. The CDR3 contains 14 residues. In germline, CDR1 is MDHEN, CDR2 SYDVKM. CDR3: CASSAWGGGEKLFF. CDR3 in DNA: TGTGCCAGCAGTGCCTGGGGGGGTGGGGAAAAACTGTTTTTT.

This clonotype was seen a few times. The chain joins TRBV7-3 to TRBJ1-1, with TRBD1 as a possible D gene (6 bases). V was pared by 0 bases and J by 7 bases, with 18 bases between. This CDR3 has 16 residues. CDR1 is SGHTA and CDR2 is FQGTGA in the germline V gene. CDR3 nucleotide sequence: TGTGCCAGCAGCTTAACGACAGTACCCGGGGGCTATGAAGCTTTCTTT. Translated, it gives CASSLTTVPGGYEAFF.

V usage is TRBV5-6 and J usage is TRBJ2-3; 7 positions match TRBD2. With 0 bases clipped from V and 5 bases from J, the junction kept 3 bases outside the gene matches. Germline CDR1 is SGHDT and CDR2 is YYEEEE. CDR3 length: 14 amino acids. The chain's CDR3 is CASSLAASGDTQYF. CDR3 nucleotides: TGTGCCAGCAGCTTGGCGGCTAGCGGAGATACGCAGTATTTT.